The 7 T cell receptor beta chains in this list originate from one sample, sequenced in a study of blood T cell repertoires in COVID-19. The table came from immunoSEQ multiplex PCR; TCRdb's copy has only in-frame clones and leaves some out. The data show 85,000 to 100,000 clones, around 79% seen once. Sequencing was performed on peripheral blood. Receptors originate from a human donor in a cohort sampled during active COVID-19.

This rearrangement joins TRBV28 to TRBJ2-5, with D perhaps TRBD2 (6 bases). Per the germline V gene, CDR1 is MDHEN and CDR2 is SYDVKM. V was cut by 10 bases and J by 5 bases, with 20 bases left in between. The CDR3 contains 14 residues. The CDR3 bases are TGTGCCACCGCCCCCGGGGGTTTTGGGGAGACCCAGTACTTC. Translation gives CATAPGGFGETQYF.

The chain combines TRBV9 with TRBJ2-7; 8 nucleotides agree with TRBD1. Germline loops: CDR1 SGDLS, CDR2 YYNGEE. V lost 4 bases and J lost 4; bases outside the gene matches: 7. The CDR3 sequence is 14 residues long. CDR3 nucleotides: TGTGCCAGCAGCCCCGGACAGGGCTTGTACGAGCAGTACTTC. The encoded protein is CASSPGQGLYEQYF.

The rearrangement joins TRBV5-4 to TRBJ2-3; a weak D match, TRBD2 (6 bases). Germline CDR1 is SGHNT and CDR2 is YYREEE (reference sequence). The CDR3 is 16 amino acids. Trimming stripped 0 bases from V and 4 bases from J, with 15 bases between. The CDR3 nucleotides are TGTGCCAGCAGCTTGGCTTCGGGAGTAGGGGCAGATACGCAGTATTTT. Protein sequence: CASSLASGVGADTQYF. Supplemented by reference TRBV5-4 and TRBJ2-3, the full variable domain reads ETGVTQSPTHLIKTRGQQVTLRCSSQSGHNTVSWYQQALGQGPQFIFQYYREEENGRGNFPPRFSGLQFPNYSSELNVNALELDDSALYLCASSLASGVGADTQYFGPGTRLTVL.

This chain links TRBV3-1 (or the pseudogene TRBV3-2) with TRBJ2-1; TRBD1 is a possible D gene (5 bases). Trimming stripped 5 bases from V and 8 bases from J, with 13 bases between. Per germline, CDR1 LGHDT and CDR2 YNNKEL (reference sequence). This CDR3 spans 13 amino acids. The CDR3 sequence is CASSFAQGDEQFF. Written as DNA, the CDR3 is TGTGCCAGCAGCTTCGCCCAGGGTGATGAGCAGTTCTTC.

The chain employs TRBV19 and TRBJ1-1; D is possibly TRBD1 (6 bases). V dropped 4 bases and J dropped 8 bases, with 14 bases sitting between them. This CDR3 has 13 residues. Germline CDR1 is LNHDA and CDR2 is SQIVND (reference sequence). The CDR3 loop reads CASSTGQKHEAFF. CDR3 in DNA: TGTGCCAGTAGTACGGGACAAAAACACGAAGCTTTCTTT.

This clone was detected only a few times. The V call is TRBV4-2, the J call TRBJ2-2; D is possibly TRBD2 (5 bases). This CDR3 is built from 16 residues. Per the germline V gene, CDR1 is LGHNA and CDR2 is YNFKEQ. V lost 0 bases and J 7 bases, leaving 15 bases between the germline ends. The CDR3: CASSQESERDGGELFF. The DNA of the CDR3 is TGTGCCAGCAGCCAAGAGTCAGAACGGGATGGCGGGGAGCTGTTTTTT.

The rearrangement uses TRBV9 and TRBJ2-3; 12 nucleotides line up with TRBD2. J lost 4 bases, V lost 4 bases, and 4 bases had no gene match. The germline CDR1 and CDR2 sequences are SGDLS and YYNGEE. The length of the CDR3 is 15 residues. CDR3 sequence: CASSTLAGGADTQYF. The CDR3 nucleotides read TGTGCCAGCAGCACACTAGCGGGAGGTGCAGATACGCAGTATTTT.